This T cell receptor (beta chain) came from a study of T cell clonality in common variable immunodeficiency. Study results and limitations: What drives increased CVID clonality needs T cell subpopulation sequencing. Shared TCRbeta clones were fewer between CVID subjects than controls. Common variable immunodeficiency TCR beta sequences reportedly had fewer deletions and N-nucleotide insertions.

Germline lookup yields CDR1 SGHNT and CDR2 YYREEE (reference sequence). V was shortened by 3 bases and J by 5 bases, with 11 bases between the two germline ends. CDR3 length equals 13 residues. Data came from immunoSEQ multiplex PCR; TCRdb stores just in-frame clones and leaves some out. The sample offers over 20,000 clones and no singletons, the top ten holding 2% to 2.5%. This clone was seen repeatedly, ten times or more. The antigen is unknown. The CDR3 is cut off 3 residues early in the read; its end comes from the germline J gene. The gene calls are TRBV5-4 and TRBJ1-2; perhaps TRBD1 as D (5 bases). The TCR was taken from a human donor with common variable immunodeficiency. Sequenced input: peripheral blood mononuclear cells. CDR3 residues: CASSSETVYGYTF. The CDR3 bases that were read are TGTGCCAGCAGCTCCGAGACAGTATATGGC.